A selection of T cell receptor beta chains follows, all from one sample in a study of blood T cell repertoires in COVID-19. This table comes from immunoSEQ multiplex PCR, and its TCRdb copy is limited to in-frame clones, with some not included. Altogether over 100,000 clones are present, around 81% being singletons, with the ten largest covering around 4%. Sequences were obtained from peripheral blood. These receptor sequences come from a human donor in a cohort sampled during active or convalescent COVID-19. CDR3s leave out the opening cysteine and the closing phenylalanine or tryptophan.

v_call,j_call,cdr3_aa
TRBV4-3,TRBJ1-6,ASSPQPGQGFRSSYNSPLH
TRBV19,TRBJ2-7,ASRGQGVFEQY
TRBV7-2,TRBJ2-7,ASSLAGTGVYEQY
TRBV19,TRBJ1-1,ASSMAVNTEAF
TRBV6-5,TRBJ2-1,ASSYGRGPYNEQF
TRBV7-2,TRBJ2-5,ASSFGGRWETQY
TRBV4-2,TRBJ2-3,ASSRLLAGGTDTQY
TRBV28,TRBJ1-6,ASSLLTGGADPPLH
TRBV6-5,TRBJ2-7,ASSYSKGVSAYEQY
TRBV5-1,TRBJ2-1,ASSSGTSSGNEQF
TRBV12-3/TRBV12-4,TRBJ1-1,ASRVDRVTEAF
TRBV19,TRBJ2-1,ASTGQPSPYNEQF
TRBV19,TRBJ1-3,ASEQGAYGNTIY
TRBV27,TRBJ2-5,ASSLSLLGGGQETQY
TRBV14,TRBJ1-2,ASSQDGNSLYGYT
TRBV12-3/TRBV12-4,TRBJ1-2,ASSFYGQGGYT
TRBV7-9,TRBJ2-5,ASSRYLTSGGETQY
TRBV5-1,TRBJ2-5,ASSSSGQAIETQY
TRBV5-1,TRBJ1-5,ASSTGQGSQPQH
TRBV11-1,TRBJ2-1,ASSSPWGDAKRF
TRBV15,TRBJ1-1,ATQIQRANTEAF
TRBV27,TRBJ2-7,ASSLSKGLTYDKQY
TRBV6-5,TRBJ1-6,ASSWRTGVDNSPLH
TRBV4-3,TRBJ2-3,ASSPGLAGEDTQY
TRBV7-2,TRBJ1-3,ASSLATGLSGNTIY
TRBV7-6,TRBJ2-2,ASSRDTISTGELF
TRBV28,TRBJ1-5,ASSSGQWSVDSNQPQH
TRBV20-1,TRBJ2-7,SAARGYEQY
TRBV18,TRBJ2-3,ASSPNLGFNTDTQY
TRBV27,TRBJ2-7,ASTDRLYEQY
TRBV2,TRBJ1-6,ASSHPLLDYNSPLH
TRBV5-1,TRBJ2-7,ARSSGGDSTAGEQY
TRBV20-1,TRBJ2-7,SALDSYEQY